The T cell receptor (beta chain) under discussion was sequenced for a study of T-cell memory formation after mild COVID-19. Whole-study results and caveats: Clones contracting over day 15 to 85 were CD4/CD8 balanced, with later expanders leaning CD4+.

TCRdb itself ran the 5' RACE reads through MiXCR, one entry per CDR3 protein. In the table there are roughly 190,000 distinct CDR3 sequences, about 17% of which are singletons. The sample holds a few counts of this clonotype. Its antigen is as yet unknown. This TCR was recovered from an adult woman who had mild COVID-19 (a few samples of this study predate the infection). Cell type and time point are not known. Specimen: PBMCs or a T cell subset sorted from them (not recorded which).

The CDR3 sequence is CASSSVGQTQETQYF. In nucleotides, the CDR3 is TGTGCCAGCAGCTCGGTGGGACAGACACAAGAGACCCAGTACTTC. This chain links TRBV5-4 with TRBJ2-5; 7 nucleotides match TRBD1. With 3 bases clipped from V and 2 bases from J, the junction kept 7 bases outside the gene matches. This CDR3 spans 15 amino acids. The germline gives CDR1 SGHNT, CDR2 YYREEE (reference sequence).